The entry that follows covers one T cell receptor beta chain sequence. There are a few counts of this clonotype. Its binding antigen is unknown. No base qualities exist here, and no much larger clone lies one base off it. The data originate from a study of T-cell memory formation after mild COVID-19 (dated by TCRdb to about 2021). Regarding the study in general: TCR sequence clusters from the two donors were found to be largely donor specific. In a couple of donors, T-cell clones that expanded and contracted after mild COVID-19 were tracked by sequencing TCRalpha and TCRbeta repertoires over time. Two young, previously healthy adult volunteers made up the cohort, one male and one female. Results and caveats for the whole study, not just this receptor: The detection of some responding clones in pre-infection memory suggests that pre-existing cross-reactive memory T cells joined the SARS-CoV-2 response. Whether the second-wave clones peaking on day 37 were SARS-CoV-2 specific was not confirmed. From day 15 to 85, contracting clones showed balanced CD4/CD8 phenotypes, whereas a second wave of clones that expanded from day 15 to 37 leaned towards CD4+. Only a couple of mild cases were covered by the study, and larger cohorts that include severe cases with pre-infection samples were considered necessary. Contracting CD4+ clones appeared mostly in the CM and EM memory subsets, whereas CD8+ clones were enriched in EMRA.

The sample was run on an Illumina NovaSeq 6000. Using 5'RACE with constant-segment primers, TCRalpha and TCRbeta cDNA libraries were constructed, with sample barcodes and unique molecular identifiers added in the process. Trizol reagent was used to extract RNA from every sample. Libraries were amplified in two PCR steps, with a second sample barcode and Illumina TruSeq adapters added in the second step. Sequencing of the libraries was done on an Illumina NovaSeq, producing 2 x 150 bp paired-end reads. Regarding the original processing steps: The reads were demultiplexed and collapsed into UMI-guided consensus sequences using migec v1.2.7. Using mixcr v2.1.11, UMI consensuses were aligned to TRA and TRB V and J templates and then assembled into clonotypes. Expanded or contracted clonotypes were those called significant by both edgeR and NoisET, with noise models trained on biological replicates. For edgeR calls, the cutoffs were a false discovery rate-adjusted p below 0.01 and a log2 fold-change threshold of 1. As an exploratory analysis of dynamics, max-normalized trajectories of the 1000 most abundant clonotypes were examined by PCA with hierarchical clustering. The CD4 or CD8 phenotype of responding clones was assigned using the separately sequenced CD4+ and CD8+ repertoires. TCRdb handled the public reads itself, with Q25 trimming in fastp and clone calling in MiXCR, and kept productive beta chains. Records with the same CDR3 protein are collapsed into one entry carrying the most frequent genes and DNA. In this record, the V and J calls reflect TCRdb's handling and not the investigators' own analysis. The sample contains some 410,000 distinct CDR3 sequences, around 22% of them found a single time. Over 10% of the sample goes to the ten largest clones.

Ficoll-Paque density gradient centrifugation was the method used to isolate PBMCs. The germline V gene provides CDR1 ENHRY and CDR2 SYGVKD. Trimming takes 3 bases from V and 8 bases from J, and the germline ends sit 16 bases apart. The CDR3 spans 14 residues, from the cysteine through the phenylalanine. Only the CDR3 portion is preserved as DNA: 42 bases, with reading frame beginning at the first base. Sample: PBMCs or a T cell subset sorted from them (not recorded which). The clonotype originates from an adult woman who had mild COVID-19 (a few samples of this study predate the infection). The sample titles of this study are shuffled in the database, so cell type and time point are left out; the donor was told from shared clones. The chain is assembled from TRBV10-3 and TRBJ1-2; a tentative D call is TRBD1 (5 bases match). The DNA is TGTGCCATCAGTGATCGTACAGGAACAAGCGGCTACACCTTC. This encodes CAISDRTGTSGYTF.